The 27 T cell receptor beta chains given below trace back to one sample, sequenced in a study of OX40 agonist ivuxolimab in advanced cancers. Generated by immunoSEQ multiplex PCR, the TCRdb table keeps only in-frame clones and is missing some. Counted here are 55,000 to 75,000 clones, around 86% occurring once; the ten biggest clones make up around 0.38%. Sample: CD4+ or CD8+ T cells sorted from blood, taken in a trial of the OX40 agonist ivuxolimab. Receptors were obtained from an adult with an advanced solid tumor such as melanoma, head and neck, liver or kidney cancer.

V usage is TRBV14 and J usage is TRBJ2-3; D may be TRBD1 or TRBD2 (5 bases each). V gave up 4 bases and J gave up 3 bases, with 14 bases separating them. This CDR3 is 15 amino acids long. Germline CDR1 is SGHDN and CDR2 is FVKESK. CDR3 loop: CASSLGARWTDTQYF. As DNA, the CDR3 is TGTGCCAGCAGCCTCGGGGCCAGATGGACAGATACGCAGTATTTT.

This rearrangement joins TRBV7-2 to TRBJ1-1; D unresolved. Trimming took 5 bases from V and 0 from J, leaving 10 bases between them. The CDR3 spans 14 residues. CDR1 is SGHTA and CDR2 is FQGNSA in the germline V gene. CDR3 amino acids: CASSPTALNTEAFF. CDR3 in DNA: TGTGCCAGCAGCCCCACAGCATTGAACACTGAAGCTTTCTTT.

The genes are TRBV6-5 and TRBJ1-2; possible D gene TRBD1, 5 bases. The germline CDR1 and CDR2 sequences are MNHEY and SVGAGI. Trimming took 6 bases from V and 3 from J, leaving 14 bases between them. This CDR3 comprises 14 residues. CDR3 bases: TGTGCCAGCAGCGGGGCAGGGTCTTACTATGGCTACACCTTC. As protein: CASSGAGSYYGYTF.

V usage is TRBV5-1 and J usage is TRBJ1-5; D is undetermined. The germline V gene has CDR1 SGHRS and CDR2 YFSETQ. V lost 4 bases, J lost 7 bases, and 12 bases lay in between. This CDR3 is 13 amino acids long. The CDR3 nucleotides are TGCGCCAGCAGCCTGTACGGTGGGCAGCCCCAGCATTTT. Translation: CASSLYGGQPQHF.

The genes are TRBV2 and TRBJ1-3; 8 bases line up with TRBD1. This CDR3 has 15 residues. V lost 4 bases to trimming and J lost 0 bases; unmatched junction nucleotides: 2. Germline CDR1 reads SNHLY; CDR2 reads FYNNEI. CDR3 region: CASSGDRSSGNTIYF. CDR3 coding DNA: TGTGCCAGCAGTGGGGACAGGTCCTCTGGAAACACCATATATTTT. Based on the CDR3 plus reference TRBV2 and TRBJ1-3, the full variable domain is EPEVTQTPSHQVTQMGQEVILRCVPISNHLYFYWYRQILGQKVEFLVSFYNNEISEKSEIFDDQFSVERPDGSNFTLKIRSTKLEDSAMYFCASSGDRSSGNTIYFGEGSWLTVV.

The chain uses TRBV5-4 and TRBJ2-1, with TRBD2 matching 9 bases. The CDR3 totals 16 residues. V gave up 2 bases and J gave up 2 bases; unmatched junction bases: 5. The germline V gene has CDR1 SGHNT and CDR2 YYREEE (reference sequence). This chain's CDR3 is CASSLTAGGPYNEQFF. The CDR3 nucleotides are TGTGCCAGCAGCTTAACCGCGGGAGGGCCCTACAATGAGCAGTTCTTC.

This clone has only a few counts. The CDR3 bases are TGTGCCAGCAGCCAAGCTGGGGGGACTACTTTCTATGGCTACACCTTC. This codes for CASSQAGGTTFYGYTF. The rearrangement joins TRBV5-6 to TRBJ1-2, with D possibly being TRBD1 (5 bases). CDR1 and CDR2 from the germline V gene are SGHDT and YYEEEE. V was trimmed by 4 bases and J by 4 bases, leaving 20 bases between them. The CDR3 contains 16 residues.

The CDR3 sequence: CASSRAWTGGYEQYF. CDR3 coding DNA: TGTGCCAGCAGTAGGGCTTGGACAGGGGGCTACGAGCAGTACTTC. The rearrangement uses TRBV28 and TRBJ2-7; 10 nucleotides match TRBD1. Trimming took 5 bases from V and 3 from J; bases not matched to a gene: 7. CDR3 length equals 15 residues. CDR1 is MDHEN and CDR2 is SYDVKM in the germline V gene.

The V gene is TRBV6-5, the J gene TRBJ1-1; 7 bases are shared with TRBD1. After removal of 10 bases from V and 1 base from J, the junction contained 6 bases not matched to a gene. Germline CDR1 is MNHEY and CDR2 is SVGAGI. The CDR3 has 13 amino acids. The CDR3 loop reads CATARQGNTEAFF. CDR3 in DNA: TGTGCCACTGCTAGACAGGGGAACACTGAAGCTTTCTTT.

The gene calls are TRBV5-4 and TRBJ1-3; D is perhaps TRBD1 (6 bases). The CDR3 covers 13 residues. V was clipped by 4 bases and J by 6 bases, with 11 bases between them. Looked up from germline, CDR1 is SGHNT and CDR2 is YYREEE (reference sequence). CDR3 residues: CASSIRGENTIYF. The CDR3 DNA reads TGTGCCAGCAGCATCAGGGGTGAAAACACCATATATTTT.

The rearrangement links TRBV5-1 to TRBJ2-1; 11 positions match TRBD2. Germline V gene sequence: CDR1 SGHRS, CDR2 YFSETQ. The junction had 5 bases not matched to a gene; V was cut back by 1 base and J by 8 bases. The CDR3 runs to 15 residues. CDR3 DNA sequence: TGCGCCAGCAGCTTGTTAGCGGGAGGGCGGGATGAGCAGTTCTTC. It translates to CASSLLAGGRDEQFF.

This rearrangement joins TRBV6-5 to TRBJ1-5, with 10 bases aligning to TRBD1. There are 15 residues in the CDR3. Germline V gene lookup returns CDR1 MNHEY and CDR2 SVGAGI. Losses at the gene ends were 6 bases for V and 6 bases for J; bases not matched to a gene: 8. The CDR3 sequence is CASSLDRGRLQPQHF. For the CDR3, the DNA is TGTGCCAGCAGCTTAGACAGGGGGCGCCTTCAGCCCCAGCATTTT.

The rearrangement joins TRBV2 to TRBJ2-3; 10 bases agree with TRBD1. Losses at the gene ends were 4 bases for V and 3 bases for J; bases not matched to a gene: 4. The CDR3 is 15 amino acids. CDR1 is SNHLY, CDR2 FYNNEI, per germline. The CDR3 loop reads CASSGQGAQTDTQYF. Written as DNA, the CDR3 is TGTGCCAGCAGTGGACAGGGGGCTCAGACAGATACGCAGTATTTT.

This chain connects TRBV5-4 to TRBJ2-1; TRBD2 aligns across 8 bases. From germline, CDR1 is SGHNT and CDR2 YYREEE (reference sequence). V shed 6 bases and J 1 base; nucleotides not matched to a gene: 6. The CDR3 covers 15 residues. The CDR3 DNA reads TGTGCCAGCAAACCGGGGGGGCTGTCCTACAATGAGCAGTTCTTC. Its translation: CASKPGGLSYNEQFF.

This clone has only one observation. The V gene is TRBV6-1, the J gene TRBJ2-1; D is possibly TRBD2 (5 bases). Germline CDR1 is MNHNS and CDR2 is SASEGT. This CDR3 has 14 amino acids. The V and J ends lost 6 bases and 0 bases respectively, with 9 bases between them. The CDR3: CASSPGYSYNEQFF. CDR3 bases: TGTGCCAGCAGCCCGGGGTACTCCTACAATGAGCAGTTCTTC.

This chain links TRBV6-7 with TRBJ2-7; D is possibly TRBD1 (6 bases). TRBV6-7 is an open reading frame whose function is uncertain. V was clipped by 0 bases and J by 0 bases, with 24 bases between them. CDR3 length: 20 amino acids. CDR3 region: CASSYSPLVDRNYSSYEQYF. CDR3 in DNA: TGTGCCAGCAGTTACTCCCCTCTAGTGGACAGAAATTATAGCTCCTACGAGCAGTACTTC.

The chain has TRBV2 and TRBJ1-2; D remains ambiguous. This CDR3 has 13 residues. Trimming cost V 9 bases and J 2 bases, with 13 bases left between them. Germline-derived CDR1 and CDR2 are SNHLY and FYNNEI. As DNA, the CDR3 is TGTGCCAGAAGAGGGATTGGAAACTATGGCTACACCTTC. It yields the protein CARRGIGNYGYTF.

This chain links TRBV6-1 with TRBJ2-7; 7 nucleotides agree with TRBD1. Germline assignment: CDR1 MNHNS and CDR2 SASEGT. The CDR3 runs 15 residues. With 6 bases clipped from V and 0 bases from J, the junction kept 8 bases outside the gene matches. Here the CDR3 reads CASSALGQFSYEQYF. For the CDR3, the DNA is TGTGCCAGCAGCGCTCTGGGACAGTTCTCCTACGAGCAGTACTTC.

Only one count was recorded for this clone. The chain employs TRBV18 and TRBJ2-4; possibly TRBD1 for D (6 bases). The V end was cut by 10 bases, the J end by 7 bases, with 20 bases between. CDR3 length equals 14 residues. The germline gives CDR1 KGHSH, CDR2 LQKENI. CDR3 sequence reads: CATQTGQGMNIQYF. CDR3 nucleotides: TGTGCCACCCAGACGGGGCAGGGGATGAACATTCAGTACTTC.

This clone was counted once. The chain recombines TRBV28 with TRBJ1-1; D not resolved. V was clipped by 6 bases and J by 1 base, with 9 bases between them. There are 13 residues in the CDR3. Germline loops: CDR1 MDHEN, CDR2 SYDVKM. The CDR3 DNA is TGTGCCAGCAGACCTGAGGGGAACACTGAAGCTTTCTTT. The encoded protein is CASRPEGNTEAFF.

CDR3 protein: CASSDKGANTIYF. Written as DNA, the CDR3 is TGTGCCAGCAGCGATAAGGGAGCGAACACCATATATTTT. This chain connects TRBV9 to TRBJ1-3; D remains ambiguous. CDR1 is SGDLS and CDR2 is YYNGEE in the germline V gene. The CDR3 spans 13 residues. Trimming took 3 bases from V and 7 from J, leaving 11 bases between them.

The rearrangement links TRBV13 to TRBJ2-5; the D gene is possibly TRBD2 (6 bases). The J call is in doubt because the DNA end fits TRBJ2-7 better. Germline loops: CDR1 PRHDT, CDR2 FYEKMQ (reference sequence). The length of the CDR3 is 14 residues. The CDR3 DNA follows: TGTGCCAGCAGCCAAGGAGGGAGCTCCTACGAGCAGTACTTC. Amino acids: CASSQGGSSYEQYF.

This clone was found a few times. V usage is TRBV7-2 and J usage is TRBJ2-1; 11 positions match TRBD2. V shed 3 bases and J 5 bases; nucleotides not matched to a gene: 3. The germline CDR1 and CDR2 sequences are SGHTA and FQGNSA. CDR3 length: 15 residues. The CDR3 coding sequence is TGTGCCAGCAGCTTGACTAGCGGGGTAGACAATGAGCAGTTCTTC. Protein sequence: CASSLTSGVDNEQFF. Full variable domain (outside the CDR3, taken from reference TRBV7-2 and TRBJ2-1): GAGVSQSPSNKVTEKGKDVELRCDPISGHTALYWYRQSLGQGLEFLIYFQGNSAPDKSGLPSDRFSAERTGGSVSTLTIQRTQQEDSAVYLCASSLTSGVDNEQFFGPGTRLTVL.

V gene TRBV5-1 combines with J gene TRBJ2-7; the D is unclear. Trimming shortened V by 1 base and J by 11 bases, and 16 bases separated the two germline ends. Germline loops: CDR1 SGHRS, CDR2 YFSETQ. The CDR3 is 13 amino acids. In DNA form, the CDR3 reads TGCGCCAGCAGCTTGACTCCCCAGGTGAAGGAGTACTTC. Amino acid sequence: CASSLTPQVKEYF.

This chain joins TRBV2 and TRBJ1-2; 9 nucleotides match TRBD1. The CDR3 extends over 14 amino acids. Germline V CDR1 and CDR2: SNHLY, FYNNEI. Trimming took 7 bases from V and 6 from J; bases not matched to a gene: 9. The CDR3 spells CASIAGTGFDGYTF. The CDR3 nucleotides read TGTGCCAGCATTGCCGGGACAGGGTTTGATGGCTACACCTTC.

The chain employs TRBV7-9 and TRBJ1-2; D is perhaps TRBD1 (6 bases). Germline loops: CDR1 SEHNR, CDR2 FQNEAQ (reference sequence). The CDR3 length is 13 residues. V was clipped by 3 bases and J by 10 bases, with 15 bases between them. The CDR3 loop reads CASSFSGQSDYTF. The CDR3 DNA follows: TGTGCCAGCAGCTTTTCCGGACAGTCCGACTACACCTTC.

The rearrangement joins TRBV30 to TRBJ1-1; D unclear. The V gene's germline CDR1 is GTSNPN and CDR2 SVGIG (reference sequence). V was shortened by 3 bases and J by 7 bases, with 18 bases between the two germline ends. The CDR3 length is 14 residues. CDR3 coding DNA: TGTGCCTGGAGCGCCCTGAGAAAAAGGGATGAAGCTTTCTTT. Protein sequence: CAWSALRKRDEAFF.